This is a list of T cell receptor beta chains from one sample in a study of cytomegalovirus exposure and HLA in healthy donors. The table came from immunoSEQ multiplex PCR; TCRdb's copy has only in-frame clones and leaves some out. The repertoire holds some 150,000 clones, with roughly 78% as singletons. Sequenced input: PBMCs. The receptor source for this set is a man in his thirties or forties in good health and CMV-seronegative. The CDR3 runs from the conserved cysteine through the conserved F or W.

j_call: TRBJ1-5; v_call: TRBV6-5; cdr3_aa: CASSDRTNQPQHF
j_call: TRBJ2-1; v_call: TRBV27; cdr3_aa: CASSPTGIWDNEQFF
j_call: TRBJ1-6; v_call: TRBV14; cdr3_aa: CASSQVSSPLHF
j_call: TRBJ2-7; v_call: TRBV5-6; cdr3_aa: CASSFAGTEQYF
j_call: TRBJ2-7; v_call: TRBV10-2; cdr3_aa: CASNGQVAHEQYF
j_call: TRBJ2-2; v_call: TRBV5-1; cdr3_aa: CASSLGLAGSGELFF
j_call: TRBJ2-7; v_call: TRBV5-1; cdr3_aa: CASSPIPSGVDEQYF
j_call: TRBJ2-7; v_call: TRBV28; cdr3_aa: CASSLGEIYEQYF
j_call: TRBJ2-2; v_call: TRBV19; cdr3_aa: CASSSRLAGGNTGELFF
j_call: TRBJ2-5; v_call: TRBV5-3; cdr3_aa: CARSDNRDWRETQYF
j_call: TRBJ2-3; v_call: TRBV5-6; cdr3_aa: CASSFFTYGTDTQYF
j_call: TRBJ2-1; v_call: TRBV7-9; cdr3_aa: CASSPGQPSNEQFF
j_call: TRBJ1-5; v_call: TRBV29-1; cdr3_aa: CSVAGGQGKNQPQHF
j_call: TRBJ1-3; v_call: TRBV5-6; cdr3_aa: CASSLRQYSGNTIYF
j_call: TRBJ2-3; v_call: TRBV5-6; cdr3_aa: CASSLGQLTDTQYF
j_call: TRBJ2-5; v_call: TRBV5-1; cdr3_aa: CASSPPDRVGETQYF
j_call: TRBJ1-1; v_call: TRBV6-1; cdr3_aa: CASKREQGQNTEAFF
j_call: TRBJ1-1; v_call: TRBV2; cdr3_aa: CASHWTISSTTEAFF
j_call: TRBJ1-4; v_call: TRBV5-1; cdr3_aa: CASSLTRDRGEKLFF
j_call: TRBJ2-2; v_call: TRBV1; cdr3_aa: CTSSQARTGNTGELFF
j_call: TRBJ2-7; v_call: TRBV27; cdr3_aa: CASSPRTGAIYEQYF
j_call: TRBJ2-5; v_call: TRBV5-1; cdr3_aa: CASSFTGTSRFQETQYF
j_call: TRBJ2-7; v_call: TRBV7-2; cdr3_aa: CASSSPRGREQYF
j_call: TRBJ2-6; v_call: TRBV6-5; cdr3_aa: CASSPDSGANVLTF
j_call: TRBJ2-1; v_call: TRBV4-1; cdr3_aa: CASSQRAELAGNEQFF
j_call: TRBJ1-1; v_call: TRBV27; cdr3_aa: CASSPAFDRGEAFF
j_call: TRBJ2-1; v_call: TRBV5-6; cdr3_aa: CASSLAGESSYNEQFF
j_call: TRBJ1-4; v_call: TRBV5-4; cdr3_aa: CASSPTGTGDEKLFF
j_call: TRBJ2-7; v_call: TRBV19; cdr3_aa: CASSKPVEGTYEQYF
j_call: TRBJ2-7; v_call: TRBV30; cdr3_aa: CAWNPGGLAGEQYF
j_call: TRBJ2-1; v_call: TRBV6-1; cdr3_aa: CASSEPGEGNEQFF
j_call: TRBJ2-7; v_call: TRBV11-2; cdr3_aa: CASSSISGTGAYEQYF
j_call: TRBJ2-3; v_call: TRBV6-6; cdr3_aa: CASSYGSGGPDTQYF
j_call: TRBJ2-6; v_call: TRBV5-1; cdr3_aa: CASSPSGQRSGANVLTF
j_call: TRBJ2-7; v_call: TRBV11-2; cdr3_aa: CASSPGLAGISYEQYF
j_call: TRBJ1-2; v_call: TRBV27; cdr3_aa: CASSVGRGYGYTF
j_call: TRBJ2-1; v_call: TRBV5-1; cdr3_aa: CASIQDSGGLQFF
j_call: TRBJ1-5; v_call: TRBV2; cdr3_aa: CASSISRSQPQHF
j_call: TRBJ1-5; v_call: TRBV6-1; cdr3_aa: CASLQGYSNQPQHF
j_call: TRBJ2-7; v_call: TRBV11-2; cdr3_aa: CASSLDIAGDYEQYF
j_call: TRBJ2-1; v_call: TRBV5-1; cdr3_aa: CASRRTSGSSYNEQFF
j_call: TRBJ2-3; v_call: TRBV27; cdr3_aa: CASSLLYGEDTQYF
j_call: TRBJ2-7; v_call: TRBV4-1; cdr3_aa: CASRGQASYEQYF
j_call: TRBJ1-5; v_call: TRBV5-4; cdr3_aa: CASSFNRNQPQHF
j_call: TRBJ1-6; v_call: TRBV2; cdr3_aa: CASSLQGSYNSPLHF
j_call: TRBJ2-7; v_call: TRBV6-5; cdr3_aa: CASMRSFPYEQYF
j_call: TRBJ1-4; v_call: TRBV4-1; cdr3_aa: CASRRQGNEKLFF
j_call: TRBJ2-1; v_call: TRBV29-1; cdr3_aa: CSVDDSSGSYNEQFF
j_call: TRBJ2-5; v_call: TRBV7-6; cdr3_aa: CASSKDRGETQYF
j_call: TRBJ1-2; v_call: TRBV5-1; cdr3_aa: CASSLEPLSRGYTF